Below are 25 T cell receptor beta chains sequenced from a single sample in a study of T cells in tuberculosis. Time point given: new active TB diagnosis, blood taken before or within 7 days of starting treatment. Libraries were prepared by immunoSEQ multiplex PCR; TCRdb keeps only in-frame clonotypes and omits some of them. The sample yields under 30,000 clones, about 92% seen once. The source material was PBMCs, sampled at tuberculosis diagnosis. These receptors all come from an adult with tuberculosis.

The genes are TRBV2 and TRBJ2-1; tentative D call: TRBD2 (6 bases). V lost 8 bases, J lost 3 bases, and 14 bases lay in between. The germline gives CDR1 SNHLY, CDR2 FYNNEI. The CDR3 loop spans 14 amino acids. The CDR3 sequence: CASEAGTDYNEQFF. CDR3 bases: TGTGCCAGCGAGGCCGGGACTGACTACAATGAGCAGTTCTTC.

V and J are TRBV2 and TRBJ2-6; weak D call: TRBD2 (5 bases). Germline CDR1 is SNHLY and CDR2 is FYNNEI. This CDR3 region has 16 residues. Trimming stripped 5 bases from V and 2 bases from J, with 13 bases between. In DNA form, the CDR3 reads TGTGCCAGCAGTCCTAGCAGGACGGCTGGGGCCAACGTCCTGACTTTC. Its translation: CASSPSRTAGANVLTF.

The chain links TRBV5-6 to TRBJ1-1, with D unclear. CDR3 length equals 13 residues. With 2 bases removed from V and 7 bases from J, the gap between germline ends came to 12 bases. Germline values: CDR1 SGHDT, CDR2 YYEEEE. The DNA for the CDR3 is TGTGCCAGCAGCTTTTTCCGGGAGGGTGAAGCTTTCTTT. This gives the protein CASSFFREGEAFF. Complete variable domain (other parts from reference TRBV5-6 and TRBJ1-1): DAGVTQSPTHLIKTRGQQVTLRCSPKSGHDTVSWYQQALGQGPQFIFQYYEEEERQRGNFPDRFSGHQFPNYSSELNVNALLLGDSALYLCASSFFREGEAFFGQGTRLTVV.

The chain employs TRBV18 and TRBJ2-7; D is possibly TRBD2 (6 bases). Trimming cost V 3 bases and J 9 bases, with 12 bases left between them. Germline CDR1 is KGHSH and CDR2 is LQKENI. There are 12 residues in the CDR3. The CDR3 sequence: CASSPGGLGQYF. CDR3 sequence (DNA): TGTGCCAGCTCACCGGGAGGCCTCGGGCAGTACTTC.

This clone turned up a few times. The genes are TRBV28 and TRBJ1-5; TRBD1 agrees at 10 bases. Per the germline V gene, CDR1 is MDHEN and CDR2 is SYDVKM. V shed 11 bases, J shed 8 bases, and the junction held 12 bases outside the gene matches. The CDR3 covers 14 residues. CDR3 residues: CALAGTGVREPQHF. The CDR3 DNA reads TGTGCCCTCGCCGGGACAGGGGTACGGGAGCCCCAGCATTTT. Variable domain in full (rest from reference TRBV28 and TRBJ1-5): DVKVTQSSRYLVKRTGEKVFLECVQDMDHENMFWYRQDPGLGLRLIYFSYDVKMKEKGDIPEGYSVSREKKERFSLILESASTNQTSMYLCALAGTGVREPQHFGDGTRLSIL.

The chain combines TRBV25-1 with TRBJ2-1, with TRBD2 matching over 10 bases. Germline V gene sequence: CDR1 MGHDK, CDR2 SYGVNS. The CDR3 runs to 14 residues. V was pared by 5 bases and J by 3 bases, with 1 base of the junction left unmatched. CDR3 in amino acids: CASSRTSGYNEQFF. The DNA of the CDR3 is TGTGCCAGCAGTCGGACTAGCGGCTACAATGAGCAGTTCTTC.

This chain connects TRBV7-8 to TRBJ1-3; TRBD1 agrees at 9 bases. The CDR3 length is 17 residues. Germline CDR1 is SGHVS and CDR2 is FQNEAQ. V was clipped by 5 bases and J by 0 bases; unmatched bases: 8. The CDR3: CASSLGQGRSSGNTIYF. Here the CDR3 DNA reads TGTGCCAGCAGCCTAGGACAGGGGCGCTCCTCTGGAAACACCATATATTTT.

The CDR3 sequence is CATSRMPTGATNEKLFF. CDR3 nucleotide sequence: TGTGCCACCAGCAGGATGCCGACAGGTGCAACTAATGAAAAACTGTTTTTT. The chain links TRBV15 to TRBJ1-4; tentative D call: TRBD1 (6 bases). Trimming stripped 3 bases from V and 0 bases from J, with 14 bases between. The CDR3 consists of 17 residues. Germline-derived CDR1 and CDR2 are LNHNV and YYDKDF (reference sequence).

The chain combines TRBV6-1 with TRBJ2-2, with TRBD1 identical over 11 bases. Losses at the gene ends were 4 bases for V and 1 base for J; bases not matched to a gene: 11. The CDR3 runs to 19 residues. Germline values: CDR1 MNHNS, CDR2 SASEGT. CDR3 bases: TGTGCCAGCAGTGGGATGGACAGGGGGCGCCGGGGGAACACCGGGGAGCTGTTTTTT. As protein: CASSGMDRGRRGNTGELFF.

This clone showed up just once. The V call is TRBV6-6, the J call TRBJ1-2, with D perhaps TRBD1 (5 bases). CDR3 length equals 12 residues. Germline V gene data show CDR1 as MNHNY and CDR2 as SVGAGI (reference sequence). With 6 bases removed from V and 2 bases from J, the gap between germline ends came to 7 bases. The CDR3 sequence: CASRGGNYGYTF. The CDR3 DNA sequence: TGTGCCAGCAGGGGGGGAAACTATGGCTACACCTTC.

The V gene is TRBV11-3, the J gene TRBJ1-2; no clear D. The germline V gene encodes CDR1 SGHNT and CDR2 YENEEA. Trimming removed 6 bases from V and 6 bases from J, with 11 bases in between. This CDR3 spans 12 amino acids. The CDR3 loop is CASSPVVNGYTF. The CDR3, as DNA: TGTGCCAGCAGTCCGGTGGTTAATGGCTACACCTTC.

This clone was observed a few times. The CDR3 spells CASSELGSSGNTIYF. CDR3 DNA sequence: TGCGCCAGCAGTGAGTTGGGCAGCTCTGGAAACACCATATATTTT. The rearrangement links TRBV10-1 to TRBJ1-3; the D is unclear. The CDR3 covers 15 residues. Trimming pared 1 base from V and 0 bases from J, leaving 7 bases between. Germline values: CDR1 WNHNN, CDR2 SYGVQD (reference sequence).

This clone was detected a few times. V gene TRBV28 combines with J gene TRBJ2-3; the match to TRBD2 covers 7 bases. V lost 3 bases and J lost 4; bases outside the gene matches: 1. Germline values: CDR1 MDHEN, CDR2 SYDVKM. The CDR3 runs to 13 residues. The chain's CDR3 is CASSLGGADTQYF. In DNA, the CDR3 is TGTGCCAGCAGTTTGGGGGGGGCAGATACGCAGTATTTT.

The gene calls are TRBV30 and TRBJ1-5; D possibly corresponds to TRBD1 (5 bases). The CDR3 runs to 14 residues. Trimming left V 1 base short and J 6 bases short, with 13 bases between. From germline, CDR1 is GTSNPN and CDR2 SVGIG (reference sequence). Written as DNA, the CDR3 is TGTGCCTGGAGTGGGCAGGGCCGCCTTCAGCCCCAGCATTTT. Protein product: CAWSGQGRLQPQHF.

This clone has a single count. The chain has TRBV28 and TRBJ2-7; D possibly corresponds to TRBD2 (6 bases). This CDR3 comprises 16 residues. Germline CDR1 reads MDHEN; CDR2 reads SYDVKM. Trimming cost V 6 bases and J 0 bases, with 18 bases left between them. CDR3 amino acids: CASRVPRERASYEQYF. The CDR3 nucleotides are TGTGCCAGCAGGGTTCCTCGGGAGCGGGCCTCCTACGAGCAGTACTTC.

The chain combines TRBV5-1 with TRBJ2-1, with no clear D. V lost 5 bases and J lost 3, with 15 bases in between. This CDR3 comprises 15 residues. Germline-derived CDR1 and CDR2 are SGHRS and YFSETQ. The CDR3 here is CASSLGSSYYNEQFF. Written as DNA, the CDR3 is TGCGCCAGCAGTCTCGGGTCCTCCTACTACAATGAGCAGTTCTTC.

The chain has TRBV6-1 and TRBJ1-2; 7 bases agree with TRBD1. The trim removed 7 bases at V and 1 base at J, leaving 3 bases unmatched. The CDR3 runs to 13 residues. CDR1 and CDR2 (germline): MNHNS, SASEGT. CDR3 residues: CASTQGGNYGYTF. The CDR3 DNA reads TGTGCCAGCACCCAGGGGGGTAACTATGGCTACACCTTC.

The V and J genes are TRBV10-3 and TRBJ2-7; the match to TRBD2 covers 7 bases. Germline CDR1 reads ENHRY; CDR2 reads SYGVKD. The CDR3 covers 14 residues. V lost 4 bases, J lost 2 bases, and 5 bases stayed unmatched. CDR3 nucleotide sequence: TGTGCCATCAGTGCGGGGGGTTGGGCCTACGAGCAGTACTTC. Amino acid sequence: CAISAGGWAYEQYF.

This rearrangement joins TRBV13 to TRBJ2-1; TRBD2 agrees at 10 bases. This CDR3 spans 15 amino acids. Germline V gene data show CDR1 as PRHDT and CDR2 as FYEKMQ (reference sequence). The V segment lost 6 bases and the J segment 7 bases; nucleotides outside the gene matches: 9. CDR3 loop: CASSFTSGTWNEQFF. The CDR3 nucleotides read TGTGCCAGCAGTTTTACTAGCGGGACGTGGAATGAGCAGTTCTTC.

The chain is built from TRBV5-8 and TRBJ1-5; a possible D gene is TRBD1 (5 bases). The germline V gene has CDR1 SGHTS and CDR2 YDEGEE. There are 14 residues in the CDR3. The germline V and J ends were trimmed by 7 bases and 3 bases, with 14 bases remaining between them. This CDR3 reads CASRVEGPNQPQHF. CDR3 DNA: TGTGCCAGCCGGGTGGAGGGGCCCAATCAGCCCCAGCATTTT.

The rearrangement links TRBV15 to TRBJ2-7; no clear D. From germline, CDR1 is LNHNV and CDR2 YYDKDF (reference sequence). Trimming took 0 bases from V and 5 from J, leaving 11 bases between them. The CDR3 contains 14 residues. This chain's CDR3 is CATSRDAGFHEQYF. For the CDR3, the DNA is TGTGCCACCAGCAGAGATGCCGGGTTCCACGAGCAGTACTTC.

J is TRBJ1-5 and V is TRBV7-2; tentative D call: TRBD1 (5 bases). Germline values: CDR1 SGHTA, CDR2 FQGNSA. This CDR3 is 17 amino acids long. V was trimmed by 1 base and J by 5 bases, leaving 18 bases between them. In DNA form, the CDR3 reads TGTGCCAGCAGCTTAGTAGGCGGGACCTTTGGGGATCAGCCCCAGCATTTT. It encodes CASSLVGGTFGDQPQHF.

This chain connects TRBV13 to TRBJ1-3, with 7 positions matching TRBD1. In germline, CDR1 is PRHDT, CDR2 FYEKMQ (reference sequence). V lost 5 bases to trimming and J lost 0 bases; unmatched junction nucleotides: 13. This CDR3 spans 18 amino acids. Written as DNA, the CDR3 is TGTGCCAGCAGCCCATTCGGCGCGGAGGGGGCCTCTGGAAACACCATATATTTT. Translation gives CASSPFGAEGASGNTIYF.

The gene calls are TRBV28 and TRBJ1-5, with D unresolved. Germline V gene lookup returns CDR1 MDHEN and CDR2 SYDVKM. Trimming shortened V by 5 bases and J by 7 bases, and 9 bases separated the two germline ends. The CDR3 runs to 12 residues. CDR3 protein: CASSEQAQPQHF. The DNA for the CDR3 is TGTGCCAGCAGTGAGCAAGCGCAGCCCCAGCATTTT.

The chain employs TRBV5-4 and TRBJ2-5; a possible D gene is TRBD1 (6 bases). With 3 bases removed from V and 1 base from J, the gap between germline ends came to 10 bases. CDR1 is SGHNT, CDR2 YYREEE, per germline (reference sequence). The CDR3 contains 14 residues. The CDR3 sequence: CASSSKDSQETQYF. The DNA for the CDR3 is TGTGCCAGCAGCTCAAAGGACAGCCAAGAGACCCAGTACTTC.